This TCR beta chain is from a study of high-grade serous ovarian cancer treatment subgroups (dated by TCRdb to about 2021). With respect to the entire study: A mean of around 15,000 reads and 7,000 to 8,500 unique TCR beta rearrangements per sample was generated by sequencing. TCR beta repertoires were profiled in patients with high-grade serous ovarian cancer who were grouped, under a laparoscopic triage algorithm, by complete gross resection or by neoadjuvant chemotherapy response. The approximately 30-patient cohort included 10 patients with no residual disease after primary surgery (R0), 10 excellent NACT responders, and 10 poor NACT responders. Each patient contributed one primary tumor and two metastatic tumor samples, giving 90 samples in total. What the work shows at the level of the full study, not this receptor alone: Because bulk tumor TCR sequencing provided no spatial information, insight into HGSC tumor complexity and diversity was limited. Repertoire similarity between tumors from the same patient ranged from roughly 0.11 to 0.79, while tumors from different patients showed almost no similarity. TCR clonal relatedness correlated positively with neoantigen level and, by trend, with copy number variation and mutation load from whole-genome sequencing. The TCR repertoire analyses centered on CDR3, and CDR1 and CDR2 were not analyzed.

Counted from cysteine to phenylalanine, this CDR3 has 16 amino acids. Kept here is only the CDR3 DNA, which spans 48 bases and is read in frame from base 1. V and J lose 2 bases and 2 bases, and a span of 12 bases separates them. CDR1 ENHRY and CDR2 SYGVKD were looked up in the germline V gene. The 90 tumor samples underwent high-throughput TCR profiling using ImmunoSEQ. As for the authors' bioinformatics: To measure repertoire diversity, the metrics used were richness (unique productive sequences), clonality, evenness and relatedness, and the Bhattacharyya coefficient was used to assess similarity between samples. In a sensitivity analysis, TCRs with fewer than two reads were excluded, and consistent conclusions were obtained. Entries here come from immuneACCESS through TCRdb and include only in-frame sequences with V and J called. Some clones fail to appear in such tables; in the studies checked, an unresolved V gene covers under half of the shortfall, and the cause of the remainder is unknown. For V, J and clone size, that table is used; D and trimming come from the DNA. Across this sample there are approximately 3,500 clones, with 70% to 80% seen only once. In total, the top ten clones hold about 20% of the sample.

Tumor samples were collected prior to definitive surgery or chemotherapy. Genomic DNA was extracted by the MD Anderson Biospecimen Extraction Resource, and TCR sequencing was done by the MD Anderson Cancer Genomics Laboratory. As concerns this clone: Its cognate antigen has yet to be identified. Per-base quality was not reported, and no clone a single base away is much larger than it.

The chain uses TRBV10-3 and TRBJ1-4; no D gene is confidently identified. The sample consisted of tumor tissue. This sequence was found in a human donor with high-grade serous ovarian cancer. The CDR3 protein is CAISEAWTGTNEKLFF. The nucleotides read TGTGCCATCAGTGAGGCCTGGACGGGTACTAATGAAAAACTGTTTTTT.